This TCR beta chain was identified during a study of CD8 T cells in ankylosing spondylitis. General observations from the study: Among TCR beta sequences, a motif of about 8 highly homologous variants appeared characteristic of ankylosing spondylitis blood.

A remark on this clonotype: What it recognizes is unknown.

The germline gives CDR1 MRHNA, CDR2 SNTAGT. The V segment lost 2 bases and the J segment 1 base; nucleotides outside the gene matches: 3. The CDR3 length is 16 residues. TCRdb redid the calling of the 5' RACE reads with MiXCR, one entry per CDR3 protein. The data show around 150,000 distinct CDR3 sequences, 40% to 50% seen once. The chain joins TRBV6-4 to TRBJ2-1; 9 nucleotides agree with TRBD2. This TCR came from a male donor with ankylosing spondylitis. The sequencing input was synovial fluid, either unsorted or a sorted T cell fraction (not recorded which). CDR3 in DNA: TGTGCCAGCAGTGACGGGCTAGCGGGGTCCTACAATGAGCAGTTCTTC. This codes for CASSDGLAGSYNEQFF.